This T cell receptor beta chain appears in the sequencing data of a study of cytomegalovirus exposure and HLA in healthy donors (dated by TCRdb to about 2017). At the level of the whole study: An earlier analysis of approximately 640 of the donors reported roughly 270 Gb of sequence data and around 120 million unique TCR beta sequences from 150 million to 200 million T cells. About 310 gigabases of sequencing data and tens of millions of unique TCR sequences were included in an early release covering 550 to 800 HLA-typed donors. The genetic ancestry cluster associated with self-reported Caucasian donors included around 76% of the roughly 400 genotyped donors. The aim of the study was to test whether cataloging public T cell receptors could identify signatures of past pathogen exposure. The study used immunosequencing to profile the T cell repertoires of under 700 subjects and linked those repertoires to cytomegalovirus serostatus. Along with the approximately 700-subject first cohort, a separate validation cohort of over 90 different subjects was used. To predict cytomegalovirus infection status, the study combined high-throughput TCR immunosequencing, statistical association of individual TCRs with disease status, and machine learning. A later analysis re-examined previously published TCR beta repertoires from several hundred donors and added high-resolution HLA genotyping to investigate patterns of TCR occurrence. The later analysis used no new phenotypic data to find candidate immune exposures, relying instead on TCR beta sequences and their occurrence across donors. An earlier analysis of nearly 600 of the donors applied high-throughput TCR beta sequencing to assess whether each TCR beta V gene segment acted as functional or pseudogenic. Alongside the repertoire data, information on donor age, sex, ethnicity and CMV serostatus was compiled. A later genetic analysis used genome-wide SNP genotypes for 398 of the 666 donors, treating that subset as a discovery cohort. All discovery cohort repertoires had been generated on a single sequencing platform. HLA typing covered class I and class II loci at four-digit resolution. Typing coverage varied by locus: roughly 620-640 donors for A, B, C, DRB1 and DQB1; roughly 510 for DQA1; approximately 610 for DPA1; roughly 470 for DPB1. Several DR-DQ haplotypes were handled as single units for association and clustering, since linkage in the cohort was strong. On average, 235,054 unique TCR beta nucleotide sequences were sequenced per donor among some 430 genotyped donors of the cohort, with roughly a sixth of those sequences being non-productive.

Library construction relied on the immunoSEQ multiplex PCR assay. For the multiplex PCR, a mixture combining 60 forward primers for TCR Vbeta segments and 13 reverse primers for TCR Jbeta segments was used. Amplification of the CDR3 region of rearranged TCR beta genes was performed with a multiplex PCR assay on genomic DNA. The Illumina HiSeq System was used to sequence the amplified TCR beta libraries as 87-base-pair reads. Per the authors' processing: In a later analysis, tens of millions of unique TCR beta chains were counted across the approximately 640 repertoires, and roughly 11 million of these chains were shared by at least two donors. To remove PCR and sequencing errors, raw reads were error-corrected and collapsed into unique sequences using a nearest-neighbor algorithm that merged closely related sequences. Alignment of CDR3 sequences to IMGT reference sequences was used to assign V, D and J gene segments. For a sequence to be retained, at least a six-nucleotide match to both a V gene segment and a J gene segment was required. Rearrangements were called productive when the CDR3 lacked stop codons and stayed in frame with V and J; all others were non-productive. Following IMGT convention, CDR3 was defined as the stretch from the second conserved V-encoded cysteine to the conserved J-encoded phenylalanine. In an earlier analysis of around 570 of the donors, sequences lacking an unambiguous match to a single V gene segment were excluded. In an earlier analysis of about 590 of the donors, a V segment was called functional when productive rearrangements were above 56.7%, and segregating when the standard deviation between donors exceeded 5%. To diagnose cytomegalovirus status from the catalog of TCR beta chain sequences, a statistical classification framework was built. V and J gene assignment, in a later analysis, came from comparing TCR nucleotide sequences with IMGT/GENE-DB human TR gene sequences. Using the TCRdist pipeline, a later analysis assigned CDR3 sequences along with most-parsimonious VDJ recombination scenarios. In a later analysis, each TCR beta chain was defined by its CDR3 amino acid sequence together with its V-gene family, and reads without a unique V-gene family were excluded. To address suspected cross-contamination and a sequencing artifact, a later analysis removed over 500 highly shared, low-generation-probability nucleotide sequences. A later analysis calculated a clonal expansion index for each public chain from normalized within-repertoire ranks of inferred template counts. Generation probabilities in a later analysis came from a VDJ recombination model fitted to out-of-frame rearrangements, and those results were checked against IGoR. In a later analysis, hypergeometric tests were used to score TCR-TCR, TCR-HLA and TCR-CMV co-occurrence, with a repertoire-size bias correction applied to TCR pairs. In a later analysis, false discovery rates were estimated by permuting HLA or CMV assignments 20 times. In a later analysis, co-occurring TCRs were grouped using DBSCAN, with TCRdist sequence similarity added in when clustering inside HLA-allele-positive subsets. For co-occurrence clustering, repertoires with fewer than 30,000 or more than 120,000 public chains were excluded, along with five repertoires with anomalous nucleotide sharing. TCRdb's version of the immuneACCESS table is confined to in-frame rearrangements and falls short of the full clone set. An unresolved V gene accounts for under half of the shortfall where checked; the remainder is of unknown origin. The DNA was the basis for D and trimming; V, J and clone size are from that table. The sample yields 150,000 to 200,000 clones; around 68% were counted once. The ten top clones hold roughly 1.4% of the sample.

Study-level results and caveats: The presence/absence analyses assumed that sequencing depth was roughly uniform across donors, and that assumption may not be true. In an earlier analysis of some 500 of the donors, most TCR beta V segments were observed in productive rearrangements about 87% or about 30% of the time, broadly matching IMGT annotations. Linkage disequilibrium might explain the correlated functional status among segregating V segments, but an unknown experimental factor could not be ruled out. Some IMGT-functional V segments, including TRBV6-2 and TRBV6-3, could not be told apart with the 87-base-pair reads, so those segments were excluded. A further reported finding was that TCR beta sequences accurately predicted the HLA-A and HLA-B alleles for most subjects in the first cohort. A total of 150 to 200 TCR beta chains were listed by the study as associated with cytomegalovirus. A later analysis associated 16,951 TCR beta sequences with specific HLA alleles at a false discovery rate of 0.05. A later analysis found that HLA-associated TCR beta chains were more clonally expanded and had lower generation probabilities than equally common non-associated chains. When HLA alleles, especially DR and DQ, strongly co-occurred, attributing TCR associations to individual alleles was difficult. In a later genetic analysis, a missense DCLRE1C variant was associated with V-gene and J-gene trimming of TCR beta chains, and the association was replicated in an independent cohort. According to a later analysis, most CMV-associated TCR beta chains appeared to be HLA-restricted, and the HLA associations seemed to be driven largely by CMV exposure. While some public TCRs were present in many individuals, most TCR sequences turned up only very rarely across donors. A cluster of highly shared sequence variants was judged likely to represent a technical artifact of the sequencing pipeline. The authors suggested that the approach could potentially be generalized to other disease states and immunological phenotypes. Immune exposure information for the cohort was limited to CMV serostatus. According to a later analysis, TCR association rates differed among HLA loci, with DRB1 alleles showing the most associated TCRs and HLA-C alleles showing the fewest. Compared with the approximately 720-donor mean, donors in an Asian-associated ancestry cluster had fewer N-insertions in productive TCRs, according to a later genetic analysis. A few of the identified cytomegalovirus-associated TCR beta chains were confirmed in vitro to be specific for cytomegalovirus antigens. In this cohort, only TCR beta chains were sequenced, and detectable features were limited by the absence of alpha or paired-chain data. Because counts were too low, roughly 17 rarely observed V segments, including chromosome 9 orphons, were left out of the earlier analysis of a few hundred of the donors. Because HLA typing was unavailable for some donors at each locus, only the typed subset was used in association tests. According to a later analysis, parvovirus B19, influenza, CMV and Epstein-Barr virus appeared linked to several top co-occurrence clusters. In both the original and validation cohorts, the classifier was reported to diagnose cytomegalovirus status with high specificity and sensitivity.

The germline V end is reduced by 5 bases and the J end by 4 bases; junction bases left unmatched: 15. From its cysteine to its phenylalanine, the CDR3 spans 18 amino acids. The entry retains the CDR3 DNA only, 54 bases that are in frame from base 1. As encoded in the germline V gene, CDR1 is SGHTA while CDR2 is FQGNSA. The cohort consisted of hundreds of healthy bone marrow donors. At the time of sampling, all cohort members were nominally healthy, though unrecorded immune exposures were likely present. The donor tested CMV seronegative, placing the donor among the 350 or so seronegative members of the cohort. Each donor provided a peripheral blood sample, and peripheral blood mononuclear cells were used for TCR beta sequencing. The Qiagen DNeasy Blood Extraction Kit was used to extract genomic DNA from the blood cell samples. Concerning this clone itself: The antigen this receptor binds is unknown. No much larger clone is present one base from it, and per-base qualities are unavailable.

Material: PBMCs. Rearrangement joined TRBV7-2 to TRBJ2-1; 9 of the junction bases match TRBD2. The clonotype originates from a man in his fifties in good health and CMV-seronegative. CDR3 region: CASSTGPSAGGLYNEQFF. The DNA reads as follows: TGTGCCAGCAGCACTGGCCCTTCAGCGGGGGGTCTGTACAATGAGCAGTTCTTC.